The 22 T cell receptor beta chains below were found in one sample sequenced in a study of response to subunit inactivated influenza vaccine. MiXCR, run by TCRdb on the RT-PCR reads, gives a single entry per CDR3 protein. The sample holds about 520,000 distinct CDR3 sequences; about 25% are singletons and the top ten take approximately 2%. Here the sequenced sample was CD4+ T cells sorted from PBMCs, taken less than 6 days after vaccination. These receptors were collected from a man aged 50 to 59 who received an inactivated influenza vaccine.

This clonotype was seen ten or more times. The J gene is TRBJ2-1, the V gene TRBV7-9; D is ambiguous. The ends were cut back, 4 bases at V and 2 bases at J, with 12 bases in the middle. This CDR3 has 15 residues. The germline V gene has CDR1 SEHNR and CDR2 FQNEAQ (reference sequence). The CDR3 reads CASSSFSRPYNEQFF. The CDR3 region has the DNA TGTGCCAGCAGCTCCTTTTCAAGGCCCTACAATGAGCAGTTCTTC.

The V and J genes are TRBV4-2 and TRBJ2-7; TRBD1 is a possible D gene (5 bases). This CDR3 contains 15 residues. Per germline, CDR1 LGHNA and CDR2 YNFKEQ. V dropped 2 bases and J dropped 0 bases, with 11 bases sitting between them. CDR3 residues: CASSQSQGSSYEQYF. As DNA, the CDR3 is TGTGCCAGCAGCCAAAGCCAGGGTTCCTCCTACGAGCAGTACTTC.

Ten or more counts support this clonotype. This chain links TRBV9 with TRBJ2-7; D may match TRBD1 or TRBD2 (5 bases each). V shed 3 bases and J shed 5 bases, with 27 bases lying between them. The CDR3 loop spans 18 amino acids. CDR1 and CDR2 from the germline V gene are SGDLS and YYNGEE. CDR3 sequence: CASSAIHVPGLLSNEQYF. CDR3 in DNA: TGTGCCAGCAGCGCGATCCACGTCCCGGGGCTTCTTTCGAACGAGCAGTACTTC.

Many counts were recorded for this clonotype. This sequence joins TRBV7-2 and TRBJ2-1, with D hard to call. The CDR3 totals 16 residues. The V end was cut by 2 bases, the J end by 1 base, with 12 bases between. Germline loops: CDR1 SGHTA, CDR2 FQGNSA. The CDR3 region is CASSLSGNPSYNEQFF. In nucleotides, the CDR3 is TGTGCCAGCAGCTTAAGTGGTAACCCATCCTACAATGAGCAGTTCTTC.

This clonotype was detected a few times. CDR3 loop: CSVAGLAGGGSSYNEQFF. The CDR3 DNA is TGCAGCGTTGCTGGACTAGCGGGGGGCGGAAGCTCCTACAATGAGCAGTTCTTC. This chain uses TRBV29-1 with TRBJ2-1; TRBD2 matches at 14 bases. Per the germline V gene, CDR1 is SQVTM and CDR2 is ANQGSEA. Losses at the gene ends were 4 bases for V and 0 bases for J; bases not matched to a gene: 8. The CDR3 is made up of 18 amino acids.

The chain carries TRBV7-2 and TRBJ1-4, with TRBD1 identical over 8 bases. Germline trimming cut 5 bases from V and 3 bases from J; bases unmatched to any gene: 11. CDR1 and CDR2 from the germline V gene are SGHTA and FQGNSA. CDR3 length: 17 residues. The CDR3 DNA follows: TGTGCCAGCAGCCAGAGGACAGGGCAGGGGTCTAATGAAAAACTGTTTTTT. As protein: CASSQRTGQGSNEKLFF.

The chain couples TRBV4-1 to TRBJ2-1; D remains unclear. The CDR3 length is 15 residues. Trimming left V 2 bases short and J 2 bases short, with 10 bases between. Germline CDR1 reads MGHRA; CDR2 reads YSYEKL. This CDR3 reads CASSQTLGTYNEQFF. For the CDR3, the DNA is TGCGCCAGCAGCCAAACATTGGGTACCTACAATGAGCAGTTCTTC.

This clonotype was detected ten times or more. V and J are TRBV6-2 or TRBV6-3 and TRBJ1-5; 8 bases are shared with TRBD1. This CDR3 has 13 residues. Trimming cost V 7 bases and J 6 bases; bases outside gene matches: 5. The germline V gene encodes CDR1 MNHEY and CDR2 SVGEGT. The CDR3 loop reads CASTTGEGQPQHF. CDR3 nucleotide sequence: TGTGCCAGCACGACAGGGGAGGGTCAGCCCCAGCATTTT.

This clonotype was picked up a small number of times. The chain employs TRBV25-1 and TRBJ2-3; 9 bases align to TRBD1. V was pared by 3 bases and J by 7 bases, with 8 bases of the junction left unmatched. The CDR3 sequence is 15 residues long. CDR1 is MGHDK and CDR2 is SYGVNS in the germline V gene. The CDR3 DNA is TGTGCCAGCAGTGATGTTGGGACAGGGTGGAATACGCAGTATTTT. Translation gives CASSDVGTGWNTQYF. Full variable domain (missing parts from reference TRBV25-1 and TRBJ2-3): EADIYQTPRYLVIGTGKKITLECSQTMGHDKMYWYQQDPGMELHLIHYSYGVNSTEKGDLSSESTVSRIRTEHFPLTLESARPSHTSQYLCASSDVGTGWNTQYFGPGTRLTVL.

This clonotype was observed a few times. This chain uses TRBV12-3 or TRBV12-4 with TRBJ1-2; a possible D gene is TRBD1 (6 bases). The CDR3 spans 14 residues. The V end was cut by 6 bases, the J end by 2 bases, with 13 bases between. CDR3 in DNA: TGTGCCAGCAGCCGAGCCGACAGGAACTATGGCTACACCTTC. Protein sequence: CASSRADRNYGYTF.

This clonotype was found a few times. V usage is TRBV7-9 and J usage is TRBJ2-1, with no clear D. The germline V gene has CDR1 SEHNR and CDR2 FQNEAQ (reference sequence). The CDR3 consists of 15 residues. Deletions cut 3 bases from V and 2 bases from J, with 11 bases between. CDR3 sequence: CASSFGTSTYNEQFF. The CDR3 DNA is TGTGCCAGCAGCTTTGGCACATCGACCTACAATGAGCAGTTCTTC.

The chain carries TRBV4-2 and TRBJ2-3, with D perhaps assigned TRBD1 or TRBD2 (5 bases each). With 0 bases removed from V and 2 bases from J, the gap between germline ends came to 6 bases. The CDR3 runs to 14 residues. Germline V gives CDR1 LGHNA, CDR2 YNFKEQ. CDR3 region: CASSQEGTTDTQYF. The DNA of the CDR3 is TGTGCCAGCAGCCAAGAAGGGACCACAGATACGCAGTATTTT.

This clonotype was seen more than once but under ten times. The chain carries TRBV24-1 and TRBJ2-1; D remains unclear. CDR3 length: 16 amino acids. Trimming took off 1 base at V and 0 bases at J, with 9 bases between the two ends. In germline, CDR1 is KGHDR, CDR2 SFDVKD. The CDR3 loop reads CATSDFRQSSYNEQFF. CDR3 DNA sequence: TGTGCCACCAGTGATTTCCGGCAGAGCTCCTACAATGAGCAGTTCTTC.

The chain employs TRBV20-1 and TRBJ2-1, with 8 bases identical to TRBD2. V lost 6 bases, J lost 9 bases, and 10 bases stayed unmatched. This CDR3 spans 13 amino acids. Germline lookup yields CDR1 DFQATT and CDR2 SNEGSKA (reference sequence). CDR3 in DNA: TGCAGTGCGCCCGGGACTAGTTTTGGTGAGCAGTTCTTC. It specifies CSAPGTSFGEQFF.

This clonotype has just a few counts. CDR3 amino acids: CSAGLAGLGHYEQYF. The DNA of the CDR3 is TGCAGCGCCGGACTAGCGGGACTGGGGCACTACGAGCAGTACTTC. This sequence joins TRBV29-1 and TRBJ2-7; 12 bases align to TRBD2. CDR3 length equals 15 residues. Germline V gene sequence: CDR1 SQVTM, CDR2 ANQGSEA. After removal of 7 bases from V and 3 bases from J, the junction contained 10 bases not matched to a gene.

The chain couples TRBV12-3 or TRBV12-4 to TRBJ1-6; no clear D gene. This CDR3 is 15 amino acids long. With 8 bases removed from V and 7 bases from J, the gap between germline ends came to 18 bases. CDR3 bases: TGTGCCAGCCGCCGGAGTTCGGGAAGGAATTCACCCCTCCACTTT. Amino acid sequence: CASRRSSGRNSPLHF.

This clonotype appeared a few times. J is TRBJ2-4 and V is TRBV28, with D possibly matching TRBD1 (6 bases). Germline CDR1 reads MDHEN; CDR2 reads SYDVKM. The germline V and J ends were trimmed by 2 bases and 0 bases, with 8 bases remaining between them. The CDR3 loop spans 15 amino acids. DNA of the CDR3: TGTGCCAGCAGTTTAACAGGGAAAGCCAAAAACATTCAGTACTTC. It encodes CASSLTGKAKNIQYF.

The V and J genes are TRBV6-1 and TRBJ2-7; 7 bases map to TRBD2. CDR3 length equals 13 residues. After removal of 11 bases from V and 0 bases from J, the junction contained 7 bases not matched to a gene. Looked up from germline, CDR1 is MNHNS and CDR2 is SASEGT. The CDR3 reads CAGALANSYEQYF. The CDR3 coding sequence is TGTGCCGGAGCACTAGCGAACTCCTACGAGCAGTACTTC.

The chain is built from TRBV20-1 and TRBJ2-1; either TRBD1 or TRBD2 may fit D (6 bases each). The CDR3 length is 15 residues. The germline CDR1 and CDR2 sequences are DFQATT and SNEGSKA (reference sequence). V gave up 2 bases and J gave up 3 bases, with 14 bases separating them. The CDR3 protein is CSARKRGDRYNEQFF. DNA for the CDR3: TGCAGTGCTAGAAAAAGGGGGGACCGCTACAATGAGCAGTTCTTC.

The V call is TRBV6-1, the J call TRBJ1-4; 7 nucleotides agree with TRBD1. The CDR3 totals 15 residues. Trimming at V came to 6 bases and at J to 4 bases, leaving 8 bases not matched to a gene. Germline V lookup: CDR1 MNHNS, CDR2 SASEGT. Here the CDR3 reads CASRSAGTVNEKLFF. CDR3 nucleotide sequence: TGTGCCAGCAGGTCCGCCGGGACAGTTAATGAAAAACTGTTTTTT.

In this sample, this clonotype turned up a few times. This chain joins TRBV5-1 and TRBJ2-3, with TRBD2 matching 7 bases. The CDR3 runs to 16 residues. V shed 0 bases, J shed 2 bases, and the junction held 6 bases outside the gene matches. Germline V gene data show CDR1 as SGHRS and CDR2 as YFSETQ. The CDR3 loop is CASSLALSGDTDTQYF. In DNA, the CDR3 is TGCGCCAGCAGCTTGGCCCTCAGCGGGGACACAGATACGCAGTATTTT.

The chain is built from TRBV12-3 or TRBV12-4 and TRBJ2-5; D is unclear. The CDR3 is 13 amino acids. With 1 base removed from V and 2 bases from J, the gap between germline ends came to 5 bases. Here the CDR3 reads CASSLDGQETQYF. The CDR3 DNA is TGTGCCAGCAGTTTAGACGGACAAGAGACCCAGTACTTC.